These 32 T cell receptor gamma chains were all obtained from the same sample, sequenced in a study of gamma-delta chains in newborns, infants, children. TCRdb fed the reads into CATT to redo clone calling. The table lists 900 or so gamma-chain clones, around 40% of them singletons. The sequencing input was blood. Receptor source: a child who was a newborn, infant or young child, either healthy, febrile or measles-vaccinated (not recorded which).

Here the V gene is TRGV9, but the J gene went uncalled. The CDR3 is 16 residues long. Germline V gene sequence: CDR1 GITISATS, CDR2 ISYDGTV (reference sequence). DNA of the CDR3: TGTGCCTTGTGGGAGGCCCGCCAGGTGGGCAAAGAAATAAAGGTCTTT. Its protein product is CALWEARQVGKEIKVF.

This clone was detected only a few times. This chain links TRGV9 with TRGJP. Here the J gene was assigned by germline matching of the DNA, as TCRdb has none. This CDR3 is 14 amino acids long. V shed 5 bases, J shed 6 bases, and the junction held 1 base outside the gene matches. Germline V gene data show CDR1 as GITISATS and CDR2 as ISYDGTV (reference sequence). The CDR3 DNA is TGTGCCTTGTGGGTAGAGTTGGGCAAAAAAATCAAGGTATTT. Residues: CALWVELGKKIKVF.

This clone occurred a few times. This chain uses TRGV9 with TRGJ1 or TRGJ2. Germline CDR1 is GITISATS and CDR2 is ISYDGTV (reference sequence). The CDR3 length is 14 residues. V was pared by 1 base and J by 0 bases, with 3 bases of the junction left unmatched. CDR3 DNA: TGTGCCTTGTGGGAGGTCCCGAATTATTATAAGAAACTCTTT. It encodes CALWEVPNYYKKLF.

The chain joins TRGV4 to TRGJ1 or TRGJ2. Because TCRdb records no J gene, it was assigned here through a match of the DNA to germline. Per the germline V gene, CDR1 is EGSTGY and CDR2 is YDSYTSSV. The CDR3 has 11 residues. V shed 5 bases, J shed 11 bases, and the junction held 9 bases outside the gene matches. The chain's CDR3 is CATWVSCEKLF. In DNA form, the CDR3 reads TGTGCCACCTGGGTCTCGTGTGAGAAACTCTTT.

This clone was counted between two and nine times. The chain combines TRGV9 with TRGJP. The J gene, missing from TCRdb, was assigned here through DNA to germline matching. J gave up 4 bases and V 0 bases, and 3 bases lay outside the gene matches. The germline V gene encodes CDR1 GITISATS and CDR2 ISYDGTV (reference sequence). The CDR3 has 17 residues. The CDR3 sequence is CALWEVTQELGKKIKVF. CDR3 DNA: TGTGCCTTGTGGGAGGTGACCCAAGAGTTGGGCAAAAAAATCAAGGTATTT.

This clone was seen more than once but under ten times. The chain joins TRGV9 to TRGJ1 or TRGJ2. The J gene was not available in TCRdb and was assigned here by matching the DNA to germline segments. Per the germline V gene, CDR1 is GITISATS and CDR2 is ISYDGTV (reference sequence). The CDR3 consists of 12 residues. Trimming removed 0 bases from V and 8 bases from J; junction bases left unmatched: 4. The CDR3 sequence: CALWEVPNKKLF. In DNA form, the CDR3 reads TGTGCCTTGTGGGAGGTGCCGAATAAGAAACTCTTT.

This clone ranks as large. The rearrangement links TRGV8 to TRGJ1 or TRGJ2. TCRdb carries no J gene annotation; the J gene was assigned here by matching the DNA with germline. The germline V gene has CDR1 VENAVY and CDR2 YDSYNSRV. The CDR3 runs 13 residues. The junction had 6 bases not matched to a gene; V was cut back by 0 bases and J by 7 bases. The CDR3 protein is CATWDRLGYKKLF. In nucleotides, the CDR3 is TGTGCCACCTGGGATAGGCTGGGGTATAAGAAACTCTTT.

This clone ranks as large (0.1 to 1%). The chain recombines TRGV3 with TRGJ1 or TRGJ2. The J gene is not listed in TCRdb, so it was assigned here from a DNA match to germline. Germline values: CDR1 VTNTFY, CDR2 YDVSTARD (reference sequence). The CDR3 spans 12 residues. The junction had 6 bases not matched to a gene; V was cut back by 1 base and J by 9 bases. CDR3 sequence reads: CATWDRRGKKLF. CDR3 nucleotide sequence: TGTGCCACCTGGGACAGAAGGGGTAAGAAACTCTTT.

This clone was seen a few times. V gene TRGV4 combines with J gene TRGJ1 or TRGJ2. CDR1 is EGSTGY and CDR2 is YDSYTSSV in the germline V gene. With 0 bases clipped from V and 3 bases from J, the junction kept 2 bases outside the gene matches. The CDR3 has 13 residues. The CDR3 spells CATWDGLYYKKLF. The CDR3 region has the DNA TGTGCCACCTGGGATGGGCTTTATTATAAGAAACTCTTT.

In the case of this clone: It may be a read error: a sequence one base away is much more abundant. No J gene was called, and the V gene is TRGV3. The germline CDR1 and CDR2 sequences are VTNTFY and YDVSTARD (reference sequence). This CDR3 comprises 11 residues. Written as DNA, the CDR3 is TGTGCCACCTGGTTTTATTATAAGGAACTCTTT. Protein: CATWFYYKELF.

By share, this clone counts as large. The chain links TRGV9 to TRGJP. No J gene was available from TCRdb, and it was assigned here by a germline match of the DNA. J was trimmed by 6 bases and V by 0 bases; bases with no gene match: 5. Germline lookup yields CDR1 GITISATS and CDR2 ISYDGTV (reference sequence). This CDR3 is 17 amino acids long. CDR3 nucleotides: TGTGCCTTGTGGGAGGTGCCTCGAGAGTTGGGCAAAAAAATCAAGGTATTT. Protein: CALWEVPRELGKKIKVF.

To note about this clone: A much larger clone differs from this one at a single base, so this may be a read error. The chain uses TRGV9 and TRGJP. The J gene comes from matching the DNA to germline here; TCRdb lacks it. The germline gives CDR1 GITISATS, CDR2 ISYDGTV (reference sequence). The CDR3 contains 17 residues. CDR3 protein: CASWEVRGELGKKIKVF. The CDR3 DNA reads TGTGCCTCGTGGGAGGTGCGGGGGGAGTTGGGCAAAAAAATCAAGGTATTT.

Of note for this clone: Other nucleotide sequences from this sample produce the same CDR3. The chain employs TRGV9 and TRGJP. The J gene is absent in TCRdb and was assigned here via DNA matching to germline. V was pared by 6 bases and J by 4 bases, with 3 bases of the junction left unmatched. CDR3 length: 15 amino acids. The germline gives CDR1 GITISATS, CDR2 ISYDGTV (reference sequence). This CDR3 is CALWSQELGKKIKVF. CDR3 coding DNA: TGTGCCTTGTGGAGCCAAGAGTTGGGCAAAAAAATCAAGGTATTT.

The chain employs TRGV8 and TRGJP1. TCRdb gives no J gene; it was assigned here by matching the DNA to germline. V shed 0 bases, J shed 3 bases, and the junction held 4 bases outside the gene matches. Germline V gives CDR1 VENAVY, CDR2 YDSYNSRV. This CDR3 has 15 amino acids. CDR3 sequence reads: CATWDRRATGWFKIF. In nucleotides, the CDR3 is TGTGCCACCTGGGATAGGCGGGCCACTGGTTGGTTCAAGATATTT.

This clone has a single count. This clone may be a read error of a much larger clone one base away. This chain links TRGV4 with TRGJ1 or TRGJ2. The J gene comes from matching the DNA to germline here; TCRdb lacks it. Germline V gene lookup returns CDR1 EGSTGY and CDR2 YDSYTSSV. This CDR3 contains 14 residues. Trimming at V came to 3 bases and at J to 0 bases, leaving 5 bases not matched to a gene. The CDR3 spells CATWDRLNYYKKLF. In nucleotides, the CDR3 is TGTGCCACCTGGGATAGGCTGAATTATTATAAGAAACTCTTT.

The J gene is TRGJP1, the V gene TRGV9. TCRdb gives no J gene; it was assigned here by matching the DNA to germline. Per the germline V gene, CDR1 is GITISATS and CDR2 is ISYDGTV (reference sequence). This CDR3 region has 11 residues. Trimming cost V 2 bases and J 13 bases; bases outside gene matches: 4. The CDR3 reads CALWEEKFKIF. The CDR3 DNA sequence: TGTGCCTTGTGGGAGGAGAAGTTCAAGATATTT.

By share, this clone ranks as large. The J gene is TRGJP2, the V gene TRGV5. The CDR3 runs 16 residues. V shed 0 bases and J 8 bases; nucleotides not matched to a gene: 12. In germline, CDR1 is VINAFY, CDR2 YDVSNSKD. The CDR3 sequence is CATWDRPQVGDWIKTF. The CDR3 DNA is TGTGCCACCTGGGACAGGCCTCAAGTGGGAGATTGGATCAAGACGTTT.

A note on this clone: This may come from a read error, since a much larger clone is one base off. V gene TRGV3 combines with J gene TRGJ1 or TRGJ2. Because TCRdb records no J gene, it was assigned here through a match of the DNA to germline. CDR1 VTNTFY and CDR2 YDVSTARD come from the germline V gene (reference sequence). This CDR3 spans 11 amino acids. The CDR3 DNA follows: TGCGCCACCTGGGACGAATATAAGAAACTCTTT. This gives the protein CATWDEYKKLF.

A V gene of TRGV9 was called, but no J gene was assigned. The length of the CDR3 is 14 residues. Per the germline V gene, CDR1 is GITISATS and CDR2 is ISYDGTV (reference sequence). The CDR3 spells CALWEVSNYYNKLF. CDR3 sequence (DNA): TGTGCCTTGTGGGAGGTCTCGAATTATTATAACAAACTATTT.

By share of the sample, this clone is large. The J gene is TRGJP, the V gene TRGV9. TCRdb gives no J gene; it was assigned here by matching the DNA to germline. V gave up 6 bases and J gave up 6 bases; unmatched junction bases: 5. Germline V gene lookup returns CDR1 GITISATS and CDR2 ISYDGTV (reference sequence). The CDR3 contains 15 residues. This CDR3 reads CALWRSELGKKIKVF. CDR3 nucleotide sequence: TGTGCCTTGTGGCGGTCAGAGTTGGGCAAAAAAATCAAGGTATTT.

This clone is labeled as large. Other nucleotide sequences from this sample produce the same CDR3. The chain combines TRGV9 with TRGJP. In the absence of a J gene in TCRdb, the DNA was matched to germline to assign it here. The V segment lost 0 bases and the J segment 7 bases; nucleotides outside the gene matches: 6. The CDR3 is made up of 17 amino acids. Germline V CDR1 and CDR2: GITISATS, ISYDGTV (reference sequence). CDR3 region: CALWEVLDELGKKIKVF. Written as DNA, the CDR3 is TGTGCCTTGTGGGAGGTGCTGGATGAGTTGGGCAAAAAAATCAAGGTATTT.

Worth noting for this clone: Its ends do not fully match the called genes, so a read error is possible. This chain uses TRGV3 with TRGJ1 or TRGJ2. No J gene was available from TCRdb, and it was assigned here by a germline match of the DNA. CDR1 is VTNTFY, CDR2 YDVSTARD, per germline (reference sequence). CDR3 length equals 12 residues. The CDR3 reads CAAWDIDYKKLF. The DNA for the CDR3 is TGTGCCGCCTGGGACATCGATTATAAGAAACTCTTT.

The rearrangement links TRGV9 to TRGJP. The J gene was not available in TCRdb and was assigned here by matching the DNA to germline segments. Germline CDR1 reads GITISATS; CDR2 reads ISYDGTV (reference sequence). This CDR3 has 16 residues. The V and J ends lost 4 bases and 2 bases, in that order; junction bases with no gene match: 2. CDR3 sequence (DNA): TGTGCCTTGTGGGAACGGCAAGAGTTGGGCAAAAAAATCAAGGTATTT. Protein product: CALWERQELGKKIKVF.

As for this clone: Possible read error: a much larger clone is one base away. This chain links TRGV3 with TRGJ1 or TRGJ2. Assignment of the J gene here rests on matching the DNA to germline, because TCRdb gives none. The CDR3 runs to 12 residues. From germline, CDR1 is VTNTFY and CDR2 YDVSTARD (reference sequence). CDR3 nucleotides: TGTGCCGCCTGGGACAGGTATTATAAGAAACTCTTT. Translation gives CAAWDRYYKKLF.

J is TRGJP and V is TRGV9. Here the J gene came from matching the DNA to germline, since TCRdb omits it. The trim removed 5 bases at V and 9 bases at J, leaving 4 bases unmatched. CDR3 length: 14 amino acids. The germline CDR1 and CDR2 sequences are GITISATS and ISYDGTV (reference sequence). CDR3 amino acids: CALWGRLGKKIKVF. CDR3 DNA: TGTGCCTTGTGGGGGAGGTTGGGCAAAAAAATCAAGGTATTT.

This clone is labeled as large. The chain couples TRGV5 to TRGJ1 or TRGJ2. No J gene was available from TCRdb, and it was assigned here by a germline match of the DNA. V trimming: 4 bases; J trimming: 7 bases; junction bases outside the gene matches: 4. CDR3 length equals 11 residues. Germline loops: CDR1 VINAFY, CDR2 YDVSNSKD. CDR3 residues: CATWDEYKKLF. For the CDR3, the DNA is TGTGCCACCTGGGATGAATATAAGAAACTCTTT.

Sample share makes this clone large (0.1 to 1%). The chain combines TRGV3 with TRGJ1 or TRGJ2. J lost 3 bases, V lost 4 bases, and 3 bases had no gene match. The CDR3 contains 12 residues. Germline V lookup: CDR1 VTNTFY, CDR2 YDVSTARD (reference sequence). The CDR3 region has the DNA TGTGCCACCTGGGAGACTTATTATAAGAAACTCTTT. Protein sequence: CATWETYYKKLF.

This clone qualifies as large. V usage is TRGV4 and J usage is TRGJ1 or TRGJ2. Germline CDR1 EGSTGY, CDR2 YDSYTSSV. Losses at the gene ends were 0 bases for V and 3 bases for J; bases not matched to a gene: 2. CDR3 length equals 13 residues. Written as DNA, the CDR3 is TGTGCCACCTGGGATGGGCCTTATTATAAGAAACTCTTT. Its translation: CATWDGPYYKKLF.

This clone is large within its sample. Other DNA variants within this sample encode the same CDR3. The chain carries TRGV9 and TRGJP. TCRdb leaves out the J gene; it was filled in here by matching the DNA to germline. Germline V gene sequence: CDR1 GITISATS, CDR2 ISYDGTV (reference sequence). J was trimmed by 4 bases and V by 2 bases; bases with no gene match: 2. The CDR3 spans 16 residues. The DNA of the CDR3 is TGTGCCTTGTGGGAGGCCCAAGAGTTGGGCAAAAAAATCAAGGTATTT. It codes for CALWEAQELGKKIKVF.

A note on this clone: This sequence may be a read error, since a much larger clone differs from it by one base. The sample carries other DNA sequences with the same CDR3. The chain couples TRGV3 to TRGJ1 or TRGJ2. TCRdb leaves out the J gene; it was filled in here by matching the DNA to germline. Germline trimming cut 0 bases from V and 7 bases from J; bases unmatched to any gene: 12. Germline V CDR1 and CDR2: VTNTFY, YDVSTARD (reference sequence). The CDR3 consists of 15 residues. CDR3 residues: CATWDRRGGTYKKLF. The CDR3 coding sequence is TGTGCCACCTGGGACAGGCGTGGGGGTACGTATAAGAAACTCTTT.

The genes are TRGV9 and TRGJP. CDR1 and CDR2 from the germline V gene are GITISATS and ISYDGTV (reference sequence). This CDR3 contains 15 residues. J lost 4 bases, V lost 6 bases, and 3 bases had no gene match. The CDR3 DNA sequence: TGTGCCTTGTGGATCCAAGAGTTGGGCAAAAAAATCAAGGTATTT. Translation gives CALWIQELGKKIKVF.

This clone is termed large (0.1 to 1%). The rearrangement uses TRGV9 and TRGJP. Here the J gene was assigned by germline matching of the DNA, as TCRdb has none. Germline CDR1 reads GITISATS; CDR2 reads ISYDGTV (reference sequence). CDR3 length: 17 amino acids. The junction had 6 bases not matched to a gene; V was cut back by 0 bases and J by 7 bases. The CDR3 DNA is TGTGCCTTGTGGGAGGTGCGGGGGGAGTTGGGCAAAAAAATCAAGGTATTT. As protein: CALWEVRGELGKKIKVF.